The rows below give T cell receptor beta chains drawn from one sample of a study of CD8 T cells in Susac syndrome. MiXCR, applied by TCRdb to the immunoSEQ multiplex PCR reads, yields one record per CDR3 protein. The sample holds about 430,000 distinct CDR3 sequences, around 85% seen once. The sequenced sample was CD8+ T cells from PBMCs. The receptors were gathered from a human donor with multiple sclerosis. CDR3s include the opening cysteine and the closing phenylalanine or tryptophan. Each record gives: CDR3 DNA, CDR3 protein, D gene, V gene, J gene, clone size. A D gene is named only where the DNA matches it firmly. The size entry is marked missing in some rows and otherwise reads once, few, many or a size class.

TGTGCCAGCTGGGGGTATGAAAAACTGTTTTTT	CASWGYEKLFF	.	TRBV6-1	TRBJ1-4	.
TGTGCCAGCAGTGGGGGAGGGGCAGATACGCAGTATTTT	CASSGGGADTQYF	TRBD2	TRBV27	TRBJ2-3	.
TGTGCCAGCAGTTTAACAGGCGGAGTGACTGAAGCTTTCTTT	CASSLTGGVTEAFF	.	TRBV12-3/TRBV12-4	TRBJ1-1	.
TGTGCCAGCAATAGACAGGGGGCGCCAAACTATGGCTACACCTTC	CASNRQGAPNYGYTF	TRBD1	TRBV27	TRBJ1-2	.
TGCGCCAGCAGCCAAGAGCCCGGAAACACCATATATTTT	CASSQEPGNTIYF	.	TRBV4-1	TRBJ1-3	.
TGTGCCAGCAGCAGCCGAATCTCGGGGGTTGGGGCCAACGTCCTGACTTTC	CASSSRISGVGANVLTF	.	TRBV7-9	TRBJ2-6	.
TGTGCCAGCAGTTTAGAAGGTGACAGGGGGCCTCTTGATGATGGCTACACCTTC	CASSLEGDRGPLDDGYTF	TRBD1	TRBV12-3/TRBV12-4	TRBJ1-2	.
TGTGCCAGCAGCTCCTTGAGTGGGGAACATTCACCCCTCCACTTT	CASSSLSGEHSPLHF	.	TRBV5-6	TRBJ1-6	.
TGCGCCAGCAGCCAGGGGATAGGACCTGAGACTTTCTTT	CASSQGIGPETFF	.	TRBV4-1	TRBJ1-1	once
TGCGCCAGCAGCCTACAAGGACAGGGACCGTACGAGCAGTACTTC	CASSLQGQGPYEQYF	TRBD1	TRBV5-1	TRBJ2-7	.
TGCAGCGTTGAAGAGGCGGTCACAGGGGGCGGCTACGAGCAGTACTTC	CSVEEAVTGGGYEQYF	TRBD1	TRBV29-1	TRBJ2-7	.
TGCGCCAGCAGCCCAAGCGGCCGGGTAGTGGAGACCCAGTACTTC	CASSPSGRVVETQYF	.	TRBV5-1	TRBJ2-5	.
TGCGCCAGCAGCTTCACTAGCGGGAGGCGTCGGACAGATACGCAGTATTTT	CASSFTSGRRRTDTQYF	TRBD2	TRBV5-1	TRBJ2-3	.
TGTGCCATCAGTGATCCGGGACAGGGAAATGAGCAGTTCTTC	CAISDPGQGNEQFF	TRBD1	TRBV10-3	TRBJ2-1	.
TGTGCCAGCAGCGCCTCGCGAGGGGAGGAAGGGAATGAGCAGTTCTTC	CASSASRGEEGNEQFF	.	TRBV21-1	TRBJ2-1	.
TGTGCCAGCAGGGGGGGGCTACAAGAGACCCAGTACTTC	CASRGGLQETQYF	.	TRBV27	TRBJ2-5	.
TGCAGTGCTAGAGACCTGCCAAGGGCAGGCTACGAGCAGTACTTC	CSARDLPRAGYEQYF	.	TRBV20-1	TRBJ2-7	.
TGTGCCAGCAGTTTTTCCCTGGGGTACGAGCAGTACTTC	CASSFSLGYEQYF	.	TRBV27	TRBJ2-7	few
TGTGCCAGCAGCTTAGAAGCGGGAGGAGTACAGGAGCAGTTCTTC	CASSLEAGGVQEQFF	TRBD2	TRBV7-6	TRBJ2-1	.
TGTGCCAGCAGCTTGGATGGGACAGGGAGAAATGAGCAGTTCTTC	CASSLDGTGRNEQFF	TRBD1	TRBV5-6	TRBJ2-1	once
TGTGCCAGCAGTGACTCCCGATTGGACAGGGGAGAGGAAGAGACCCAGTACTTC	CASSDSRLDRGEEETQYF	TRBD1	TRBV2	TRBJ2-5	.
TGTGCCAGCACCGACTGGCTCCAAGAGACCCAGTACTTC	CASTDWLQETQYF	.	TRBV12-3/TRBV12-4	TRBJ2-5	once
TGTGCCATCTCCGGGACAGTCATGAACACTGAAGCTTTCTTT	CAISGTVMNTEAFF	TRBD1	TRBV10-3	TRBJ1-1	.
TGCAGCGTTGAAGTCTGGGACAGGGGTGACAATGAGCAGTTCTTC	CSVEVWDRGDNEQFF	TRBD1	TRBV29-1	TRBJ2-1	.
TGCAGTCCTAGGTCAGGGGTCACTGAAGCTTTCTTT	CSPRSGVTEAFF	.	TRBV20-1	TRBJ1-1	.
TGTGCCAGCAGTGAAGCGTACAGGGCGTACCAAGAGACCCAGTACTTC	CASSEAYRAYQETQYF	.	TRBV6-1	TRBJ2-5	.